The source of this T cell receptor (beta chain) is a study of CD8+ T cells in alopecia areata. Background on the study: The share of scalp area affected provided the severity score for treated patients. Study conclusions and caveats: More clonal than normal scalp was lesional scalp, particularly alopecia totalis/universalis.

This clone was picked up a small number of times. Its antigen is as yet unknown. The treatment is: oral pan-JAK inhibitor, 5-10 mg twice daily. PBMC-derived CD4+ and CD8+ T cells were sorted. Extraction and reverse transcription of RNA yielded cDNA as the sequencing template. Here immunoSEQ multiplex PCR was the method, and the copy in TCRdb shows in-frame clones only, minus some. This table holds about 220,000 clones, around 57% found once. This CDR3 is 17 amino acids long. The germline V gene encodes CDR1 MGHRA and CDR2 YSYEKL. Sequences were derived from CD4+ T cells sorted from blood, sampled at week 4, from a patient treated with tofacitinib. The chain is built from TRBV4-1 and TRBJ2-5; possibly TRBD1 or TRBD2 for D (5 bases each). The closer fit of TRBJ2-7 to the DNA end suggests the J call may be wrong. The sequence came from a human donor with alopecia areata. The CDR3 spells CASSQADFLGADYEQYF. The CDR3 region has the DNA TGCGCCAGCAGCCAAGCCGATTTTCTCGGGGCCGACTACGAGCAGTACTTC.